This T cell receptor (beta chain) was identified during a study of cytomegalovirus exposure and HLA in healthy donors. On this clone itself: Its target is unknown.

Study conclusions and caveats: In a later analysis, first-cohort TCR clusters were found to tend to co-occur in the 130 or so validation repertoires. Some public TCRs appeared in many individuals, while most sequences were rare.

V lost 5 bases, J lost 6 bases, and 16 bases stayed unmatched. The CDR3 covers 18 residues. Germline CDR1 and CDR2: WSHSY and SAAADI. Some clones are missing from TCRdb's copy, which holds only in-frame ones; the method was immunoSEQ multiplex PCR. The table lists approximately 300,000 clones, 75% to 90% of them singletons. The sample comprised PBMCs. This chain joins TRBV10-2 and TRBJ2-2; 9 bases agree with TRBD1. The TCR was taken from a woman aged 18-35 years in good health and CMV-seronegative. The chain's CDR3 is CASSLSRDRVSTAGELFF. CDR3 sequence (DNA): TGCGCCAGCAGTCTCTCCCGGGACAGGGTTTCGACGGCCGGGGAGCTGTTTTTT.